The clone carrying this T cell receptor beta chain was seen a single time. These data belong to a study of blood T cell repertoires in COVID-19. Study-level information: Donors in the United States, Italy and Spain gave samples during acute or convalescent COVID-19. PBMCs, B-cell-depleted T cells, or T cells were the source of the cDNA or gDNA that made up the material.

Original data processing: Amplification of reference gene primers was used by the study to estimate nucleated cell counts. Method: immunoSEQ multiplex PCR; TCRdb's copy keeps in-frame clones and lacks some. The V and J calls and clone size come from that table; D and trimming were worked out from the DNA. The repertoire includes approximately 49,000 clones, 82% of them detected once, and roughly 15% sits in the top ten. Per the germline V gene, CDR1 is MNHEY and CDR2 is SVGEGT. This CDR3 is built from 14 residues. Trimming took 2 bases from V and 5 from J; bases not matched to a gene: 6. J is TRBJ2-7 and V is TRBV6-2 or TRBV6-3, with 7 bases matching TRBD2. Input material: peripheral blood. The TCR sequence derives from a human donor with acute or convalescent COVID-19. The donor label of this sample is uncertain. Written as DNA, the CDR3 is TGTGCCAGCAGTTACGGGGCAGGGAGGGACGAGCAGTACTTC. Its translation is CASSYGAGRDEQYF.